This is a list of T cell receptor beta chains from one sample in a study of molecular identifiers for immune sequencing clone quantification. TCRdb reprocessed the PCR reads via MiXCR and lists one record per CDR3 protein. The data hold some 320,000 distinct CDR3 sequences, with roughly a quarter observed a single time. Sequenced material: naive CD8+ T cells from blood, with Jurkat cell RNA spiked in. Receptors originate from a human donor in good health. Some libraries in this study had Jurkat cell RNA spiked in. Each CDR3 is given without its conserved first and last residue. Each record gives: V gene, D gene, CDR3 protein. The D gene is left open where the match is weak.

v_gene: TRBV4-3
d_gene: .
CDR3aa: ASSQEVEVYEQY

v_gene: TRBV4-1
d_gene: .
CDR3aa: ASSQPPARMNTEAF

v_gene: TRBV7-2
d_gene: .
CDR3aa: ASSLWPHDTDTQY

v_gene: TRBV6-6
d_gene: .
CDR3aa: ASSYSEGLGTQY

v_gene: TRBV6-5
d_gene: .
CDR3aa: ASTHGTDNEQF

v_gene: TRBV20-1
d_gene: .
CDR3aa: SGITTNTQY

v_gene: TRBV11-2
d_gene: .
CDR3aa: ASSQGEGASYNEQF

v_gene: TRBV5-1
d_gene: .
CDR3aa: ASTTSGHNEQF

v_gene: TRBV7-6
d_gene: .
CDR3aa: ATSLGTTKYSNQPQH

v_gene: TRBV28
d_gene: .
CDR3aa: ASRGVADYEQY

v_gene: TRBV19
d_gene: .
CDR3aa: ASSPGPWPNEKLF

v_gene: TRBV12-3/TRBV12-4
d_gene: .
CDR3aa: ASSSVGTGELF

v_gene: TRBV7-9
d_gene: .
CDR3aa: ASSVGPADEQF

v_gene: TRBV20-1
d_gene: TRBD1
CDR3aa: SARVGTGRFEQY

v_gene: TRBV11-2
d_gene: .
CDR3aa: ASSLVRGFEQF

v_gene: TRBV9
d_gene: .
CDR3aa: ASSSPYSDTQY

v_gene: TRBV4-2
d_gene: .
CDR3aa: ASSHDPSYEQY

v_gene: TRBV4-3
d_gene: TRBD1
CDR3aa: ASSKDRGLWETQY

v_gene: TRBV29-1
d_gene: .
CDR3aa: SVEILGRGHGSYEQY

v_gene: TRBV30
d_gene: TRBD1
CDR3aa: AWSSDEPGQGFLPYEQY

v_gene: TRBV29-1
d_gene: .
CDR3aa: SVETYPHYT

v_gene: TRBV6-5
d_gene: .
CDR3aa: ASSYSVGQGQY

v_gene: TRBV30
d_gene: .
CDR3aa: AWSSGDTDTQY

v_gene: TRBV28
d_gene: .
CDR3aa: ARSFRGRVAGASHEQY

v_gene: TRBV3-1
d_gene: .
CDR3aa: ASSQARPGPDTQY

v_gene: TRBV6-2/TRBV6-3
d_gene: .
CDR3aa: ACSYVRGAGTEAF

v_gene: TRBV28
d_gene: .
CDR3aa: ASSLYLGAGEQY

v_gene: TRBV13
d_gene: TRBD2
CDR3aa: ASSSRGSGAWEQY

v_gene: TRBV4-3
d_gene: .
CDR3aa: ASSQDPGAGNTIY

v_gene: TRBV12-3/TRBV12-4
d_gene: .
CDR3aa: ASGSGAGELF

v_gene: TRBV7-6
d_gene: .
CDR3aa: ASSLDSVAYNEQF

v_gene: TRBV5-5
d_gene: .
CDR3aa: ASSPDTRRSYNEQF

v_gene: TRBV25-1
d_gene: .
CDR3aa: ASSEWEITYDYT

v_gene: TRBV7-2
d_gene: TRBD2
CDR3aa: ASSFRGDRGTDTQY

v_gene: TRBV12-3/TRBV12-4
d_gene: .
CDR3aa: ASRITNNEQF

v_gene: TRBV28
d_gene: TRBD2
CDR3aa: ASSPLLSGADEQY

v_gene: TRBV18
d_gene: .
CDR3aa: ASSPGTAGTEAF